The entry below describes one T cell receptor (beta chain). Its target is unknown. This sample stems from a study of T cell clonotyping in hematopoietic cell transplantation. Study findings and constraints: Broader posttransplant TCR repertoire diversity was predicted by graft donor and pretransplant recipient Inverse Simpson Index values. Few recipient clonotypes overlapped donors; over 95% were de novo at given depth.

Data came from immunoSEQ multiplex PCR; TCRdb stores just in-frame clones and leaves some out. The sample lists 35,000 to 45,000 clones; around 90% were seen once. CDR3 length equals 11 residues. The specimen sequenced was peripheral blood mononuclear cells. This rearrangement joins TRBV21-1 to TRBJ1-1. TRBV21-1 is deemed a pseudogene. The sequence was obtained from a woman aged 40 to 55 in good health. Some clones in this sample may be carry-over from other donors' samples. The CDR3 protein is CARGDYTEAFF. The CDR3 bases are TGTGCCCGGGGGGACTACACTGAAGCTTTCTTT.